The 21 T cell receptor beta chains reported below all come from one sample, sequenced in a study of ipilimumab plus nivolumab after autologous stem cell transplantation. Clones were sequenced by immunoSEQ multiplex PCR, and TCRdb holds only the in-frame ones, with some missing. Altogether about 25,000 clones are present, 85% to 90% being singletons, with the ten largest covering around 5.2%. The material sequenced was PBMCs, taken in a trial of ipilimumab plus nivolumab as post-transplant consolidation. The receptors here all came from a male donor with diffuse large B-cell lymphoma.

This clone was picked up one time. CDR3 nucleotide sequence: TGTGCCAGCAGCCAAGACAGCAACACTGAAGCTTTCTTT. Its translation is CASSQDSNTEAFF. The chain employs TRBV7-2 and TRBJ1-1; D may be TRBD1 (5 bases). CDR3 size: 13 residues. V was pared by 5 bases and J by 2 bases, with 9 bases between. The germline V gene has CDR1 SGHTA and CDR2 FQGNSA.

The CDR3 DNA follows: TGTGCCAGCCGTGCGGGGGGCTCTCGGAAAACTGTTTTT. This encodes CASRAGGSRKTVF. The chain is built from TRBV21-1 and TRBJ1-4. TRBV21-1 is deemed a pseudogene. The CDR3 totals 13 residues.

The V and J genes are TRBV27 and TRBJ2-7, with 8 bases aligning to TRBD1. This CDR3 has 15 residues. Trimming took 5 bases from V and 0 from J; bases not matched to a gene: 6. Looked up from germline, CDR1 is MNHEY and CDR2 is SMNVEV (reference sequence). CDR3: CASSRRGQASYEQYF. The CDR3 coding sequence is TGTGCCAGCAGTCGGCGGGGACAGGCCTCCTACGAGCAGTACTTC.

The chain uses TRBV5-5 and TRBJ2-7; D remains ambiguous. Deletions cut 2 bases from V and 7 bases from J, with 13 bases between. Germline values: CDR1 SGHKS, CDR2 YYEKEE (reference sequence). The CDR3 consists of 13 residues. CDR3 sequence: CASSLSAIREQYF. Here the CDR3 DNA reads TGTGCCAGCAGCTTAAGCGCGATCAGGGAGCAGTACTTC.

V and J are TRBV7-8 and TRBJ2-2; no clear D. Germline CDR1 is SGHVS and CDR2 is FQNEAQ. The CDR3 length is 13 residues. Deletions cut 4 bases from V and 6 bases from J, with 9 bases between. The CDR3 DNA sequence: TGTGCCAGCAGCTCCTACTCCTCCGGGGAGCTGTTTTTT. This gives the protein CASSSYSSGELFF.

V gene TRBV2 combines with J gene TRBJ2-7; the D is unclear. The CDR3 covers 14 residues. CDR1 is SNHLY, CDR2 FYNNEI, per germline. The V end was cut by 0 bases, the J end by 6 bases, with 12 bases between. The CDR3 loop reads CASSEAVSSGEQYF. In nucleotides, the CDR3 is TGTGCCAGCAGTGAAGCGGTTTCGTCGGGCGAGCAGTACTTC.

The J gene is TRBJ1-2, the V gene TRBV2, with 10 positions matching TRBD1. The CDR3 is 14 residues long. Germline-derived CDR1 and CDR2 are SNHLY and FYNNEI. V shed 2 bases, J shed 5 bases, and the junction held 2 bases outside the gene matches. CDR3 DNA: TGTGCCAGCAGTGAACTGGGACAGGGGTATGGCTACACCTTC. This codes for CASSELGQGYGYTF.

The rearrangement joins TRBV18 to TRBJ2-7; TRBD2 might be the D (5 bases). Trimming left V 4 bases short and J 5 bases short, with 9 bases between. Germline V lookup: CDR1 KGHSH, CDR2 LQKENI. The CDR3 is 12 residues long. The CDR3 is CASSRNGNEQYF. In nucleotides, the CDR3 is TGTGCCAGCTCACGAAACGGGAACGAGCAGTACTTC.

V is TRBV5-1 and J is TRBJ2-3; the D is unclear. The germline V gene encodes CDR1 SGHRS and CDR2 YFSETQ. V gave up 2 bases and J gave up 2 bases, with 15 bases separating them. The CDR3 spans 16 residues. The CDR3 region is CASSFQSGTPTDTQYF. As DNA, the CDR3 is TGCGCCAGCAGCTTTCAATCGGGTACCCCCACAGATACGCAGTATTTT. Looking up the rest from reference TRBV5-1 and TRBJ2-3 gives the full variable domain: KAGVTQTPRYLIKTRGQQVTLSCSPISGHRSVSWYQQTPGQGLQFLFEYFSETQRNKGNFPGRFSGRQFSNSRSEMNVSTLELGDSALYLCASSFQSGTPTDTQYFGPGTRLTVL.

The chain joins TRBV7-9 to TRBJ2-7; no clear D. The ends were cut back, 5 bases at V and 0 bases at J, with 8 bases in the middle. The CDR3 spans 13 residues. Germline V lookup: CDR1 SEHNR, CDR2 FQNEAQ (reference sequence). CDR3: CASSDGSSYEQYF. CDR3 nucleotides: TGTGCCAGCAGCGACGGGTCCTCCTACGAGCAGTACTTC.

V is TRBV13 and J is TRBJ2-3, with 9 nucleotides matching TRBD2. With V trimmed by 0 bases and J by 4 bases, 2 bases remained unmatched. Germline CDR1 reads PRHDT; CDR2 reads FYEKMQ (reference sequence). The CDR3 totals 15 residues. The CDR3 sequence: CASSLGLAGADTQYF. The CDR3, as DNA: TGTGCCAGCAGCTTAGGACTAGCGGGTGCAGATACGCAGTATTTT.

A few counts support this clone. This chain connects TRBV7-8 to TRBJ1-1; D gene uncertain. V was clipped by 6 bases and J by 3 bases, with 14 bases between them. The CDR3 contains 14 residues. CDR1 and CDR2 from the germline V gene are SGHVS and FQNEAQ. Here the CDR3 DNA reads TGTGCCAGCAGTCGGTGGTTGGCGGACACTGAAGCTTTCTTT. This gives the protein CASSRWLADTEAFF.

The chain links TRBV7-9 to TRBJ2-3, with TRBD1 matching 7 bases. Germline V CDR1 and CDR2: SEHNR, FQNEAQ (reference sequence). The ends lost 3 bases at V and 3 bases at J; junction bases unmatched: 12. This CDR3 contains 17 residues. In DNA, the CDR3 is TGTGCCAGCAGCTTCGGACAGGTTGGTTCTCGGACAGATACGCAGTATTTT. Protein product: CASSFGQVGSRTDTQYF.

The chain uses TRBV9 and TRBJ2-2; TRBD1 agrees at 8 bases. Germline values: CDR1 SGDLS, CDR2 YYNGEE. This CDR3 region has 15 residues. Trimming at V came to 3 bases and at J to 6 bases, leaving 7 bases not matched to a gene. The CDR3 here is CASSAHGQGPGELFF. CDR3 nucleotides: TGTGCCAGCAGCGCCCATGGACAGGGCCCCGGGGAGCTGTTTTTT. The whole variable domain, filled in from reference TRBV9 and TRBJ2-2, reads DSGVTQTPKHLITATGQRVTLRCSPRSGDLSVYWYQQSLDQGLQFLIQYYNGEERAKGNILERFSAQQFPDLHSELNLSSLELGDSALYFCASSAHGQGPGELFFGEGSRLTVL.

V and J are TRBV2 and TRBJ2-3; 8 bases align to TRBD2. The CDR3 length is 16 residues. The J segment lost 5 bases and the V segment lost 3 bases, leaving 10 bases of the junction unmatched. CDR1 and CDR2 from the germline V gene are SNHLY and FYNNEI. CDR3 sequence (DNA): TGTGCCAGCAGTGATATCGAGCGGGGGTGGGAAGATACGCAGTATTTT. It codes for CASSDIERGWEDTQYF. The full variable domain, with the rest looked up from reference TRBV2 and TRBJ2-3, is EPEVTQTPSHQVTQMGQEVILRCVPISNHLYFYWYRQILGQKVEFLVSFYNNEISEKSEIFDDQFSVERPDGSNFTLKIRSTKLEDSAMYFCASSDIERGWEDTQYFGPGTRLTVL.

The chain links TRBV19 to TRBJ1-1; 7 bases are a match to TRBD1. The V gene's germline CDR1 is LNHDA and CDR2 SQIVND (reference sequence). V lost 3 bases and J lost 3; bases outside the gene matches: 1. CDR3 size: 13 residues. The CDR3, as DNA: TGTGCCAGTAGTATTACAGGGGACACTGAAGCTTTCTTT. Its translation is CASSITGDTEAFF.

CDR3 protein: CASSLGGNTEAFF. The CDR3 DNA reads as TGTGCCAGTAGTCTCGGGGGGAACACTGAAGCTTTCTTT. The chain couples TRBV19 to TRBJ1-1; possible D gene TRBD1, 5 bases. Trimming stripped 5 bases from V and 1 base from J, with 8 bases between. The CDR3 contains 13 residues. Germline CDR1 and CDR2: LNHDA and SQIVND (reference sequence).

This chain joins TRBV7-9 and TRBJ1-1; 11 bases fit TRBD1. With V trimmed by 3 bases and J by 11 bases, 2 bases remained unmatched. Looked up from germline, CDR1 is SEHNR and CDR2 is FQNEAQ (reference sequence). CDR3 length: 12 amino acids. As DNA, the CDR3 is TGTGCCAGCAGCTTCGGACAGGGGGCTGCTTTCTTT. Protein: CASSFGQGAAFF.

The chain has TRBV7-6 and TRBJ2-3, with D tentatively TRBD1 (5 bases). The CDR3 runs 17 residues. Per germline, CDR1 SGHVS and CDR2 FNYEAQ. The V end was cut by 5 bases, the J end by 4 bases, with 22 bases between. The CDR3 DNA is TGTGCCAGCAGCGCAGTAGCCAGGGTCTTTAGGGCAGATACGCAGTATTTT. Its protein is CASSAVARVFRADTQYF. The whole variable domain, remainder taken from reference TRBV7-6 and TRBJ2-3, is GAGVSQSPRYKVTKRGQDVALRCDPISGHVSLYWYRQALGQGPEFLTYFNYEAQQDKSGLPNDRFSAERPEGSISTLTIQRTEQRDSAMYRCASSAVARVFRADTQYFGPGTRLTVL.

The rearrangement uses TRBV2 and TRBJ1-6, with no clear D. V lost 3 bases to trimming and J lost 0 bases, with 9 bases between them. Germline-derived CDR1 and CDR2 are SNHLY and FYNNEI. This CDR3 has 16 amino acids. CDR3 loop: CASSDWTSSYNSPLHF. CDR3 sequence (DNA): TGTGCCAGCAGTGATTGGACGAGCTCCTATAATTCACCCCTCCACTTT.

The gene calls are TRBV5-1 and TRBJ2-5; 11 nucleotides agree with TRBD2. V was pared by 0 bases and J by 1 base, with 5 bases of the junction left unmatched. In germline, CDR1 is SGHRS, CDR2 YFSETQ. The CDR3 sequence is 17 residues long. The CDR3 DNA follows: TGCGCCAGCAGCTTGGGCCCTAGCGGGGGGACCCAAGAGACCCAGTACTTC. Amino acid sequence: CASSLGPSGGTQETQYF.